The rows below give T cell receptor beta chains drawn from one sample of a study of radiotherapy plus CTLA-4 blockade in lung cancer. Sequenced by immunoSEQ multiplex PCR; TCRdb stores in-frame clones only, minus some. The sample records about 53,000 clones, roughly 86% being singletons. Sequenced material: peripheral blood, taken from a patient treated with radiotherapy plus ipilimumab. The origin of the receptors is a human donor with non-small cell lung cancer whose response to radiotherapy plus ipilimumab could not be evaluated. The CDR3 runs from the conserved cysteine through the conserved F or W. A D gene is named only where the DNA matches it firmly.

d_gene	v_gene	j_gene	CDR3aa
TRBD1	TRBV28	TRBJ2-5	CASGGQVQGGTQYF
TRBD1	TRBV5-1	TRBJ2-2	CASSVRRGLTLTNTGELFF
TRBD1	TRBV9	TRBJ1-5	CASSAGTGNQPQHF
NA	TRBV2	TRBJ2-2	CASSDSYTGELFF
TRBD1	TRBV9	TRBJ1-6	CATTPGTANSPLHF
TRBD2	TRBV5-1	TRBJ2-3	CASSLGPSGLTDTQYF
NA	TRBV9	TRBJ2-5	CASSSTGQETQYF
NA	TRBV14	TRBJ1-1	CASSAGVKSTEAFF
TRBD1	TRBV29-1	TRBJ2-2	CSVATGDVGELFF
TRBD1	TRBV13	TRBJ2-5	CASSMRRDREETQYF
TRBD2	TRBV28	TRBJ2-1	CASSLLGRAGDRTSGHEQFF
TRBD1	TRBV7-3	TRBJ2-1	CASSSTGWYPDEQFF
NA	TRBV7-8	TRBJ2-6	CASSLDQRGRDSGANVLTF
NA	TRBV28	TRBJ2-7	CASSTPGQVTYEQYF
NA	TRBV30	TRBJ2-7	CAWSVKTGFAYEQYF
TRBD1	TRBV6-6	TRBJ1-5	CASSRGTGFQPQHF
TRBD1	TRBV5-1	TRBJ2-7	CASSLPGTGYSYEQYF
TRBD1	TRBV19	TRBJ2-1	CASRWTGGNEQFF
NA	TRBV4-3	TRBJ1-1	CASSQVSGRTEAFF
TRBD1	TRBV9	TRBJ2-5	CASSIGTGTGEETQYF
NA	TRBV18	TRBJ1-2	CASSDSYGYTF
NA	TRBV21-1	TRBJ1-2	CASSKDSLYGYTF
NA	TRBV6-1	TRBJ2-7	CASSGTVYEQYF
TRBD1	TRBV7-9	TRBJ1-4	CASSSPQGAANEKLFF
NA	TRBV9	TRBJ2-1	CASSVEEGRGNEQFF
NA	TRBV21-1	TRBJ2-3	CASSKGLAGERWGTDTQYF
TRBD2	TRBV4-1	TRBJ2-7	CASSPSPSGRYEQYF